These 26 T cell receptor beta chains originate from one sample sequenced in a study of neoadjuvant anti-PD-1 for oral cavity cancer (dated by TCRdb to the early 2020s). The library was produced with the immunoSEQ multiplex PCR assay. TCRdb's version of the immuneACCESS table is confined to in-frame rearrangements and falls short of the full clone set. An unresolved V gene accounts for under half of the shortfall where checked; the remainder is of unknown origin. The sample has over 10,000 clones on record, around 69% of them singletons. In total, the top ten clones hold almost 7% of the sample. Interpreted using the paper, the time point label stands for: before neoadjuvant nivolumab. Here the sequenced sample was tumor tissue, taken before nivolumab (anti-PD-1) treatment. Receptor source: a person between 35 and 79 years old with oral cavity squamous cell carcinoma. The donor label of this sample is uncertain.

This chain connects TRBV7-9 to TRBJ1-3; a possible D gene is TRBD1 (5 bases). Trimming stripped 5 bases from V and 4 bases from J, with 15 bases between. The CDR3 extends over 15 amino acids. CDR1 is SEHNR, CDR2 FQNEAQ, per germline (reference sequence). This CDR3 is CASSPSGTTGNTIYF. In nucleotides, the CDR3 is TGTGCCAGCAGCCCCTCCGGGACGACGGGAAACACCATATATTTT. Full variable domain (missing parts from reference TRBV7-9 and TRBJ1-3): DTGVSQNPRHKITKRGQNVTFRCDPISEHNRLYWYRQTLGQGPEFLTYFQNEAQLEKSRLLSDRFSAERPKGSFSTLEIQRTEQGDSAMYLCASSPSGTTGNTIYFGEGSWLTVV.

V gene TRBV6-6 combines with J gene TRBJ2-3, with TRBD2 matching over 9 bases. The V gene's germline CDR1 is MNHNY and CDR2 SVGAGI (reference sequence). V lost 2 bases to trimming and J lost 4 bases; unmatched junction nucleotides: 7. This CDR3 has 16 amino acids. In nucleotides, the CDR3 is TGTGCCAGCAGTTACGGTAGTGGGACTAGCCCAGATACGCAGTATTTT. Protein sequence: CASSYGSGTSPDTQYF.

This clone occurred a few times. The chain has TRBV9 and TRBJ1-1; no reliable D call. CDR1 and CDR2 from the germline V gene are SGDLS and YYNGEE. The CDR3 loop spans 14 amino acids. V was pared by 0 bases and J by 3 bases, with 9 bases between. CDR3 nucleotides: TGTGCCAGCAGCGTAGCGATGAGGGACACTGAAGCTTTCTTT. Translating gives CASSVAMRDTEAFF.

This clone came up once. Here the CDR3 reads CASSLDTTSSYNSPLHF. In DNA, the CDR3 is TGTGCCAGCAGTTTGGACACCACGAGCTCCTATAATTCACCCCTCCACTTT. V gene TRBV27 combines with J gene TRBJ1-6; D might be TRBD1 (5 bases). V was trimmed by 3 bases and J by 0 bases, leaving 12 bases between them. This CDR3 is 17 amino acids long. Germline V gene lookup returns CDR1 MNHEY and CDR2 SMNVEV (reference sequence).

The chain links TRBV11-2 to TRBJ1-1; perhaps TRBD1 as D (5 bases). CDR1 is SGHAT, CDR2 FQNNGV, per germline. Trimming removed 4 bases from V and 0 bases from J, with 15 bases in between. This CDR3 comprises 16 residues. The CDR3 is CASSSQRGALNTEAFF. The CDR3 region has the DNA TGTGCCAGCAGCTCCCAAAGGGGCGCCTTGAACACTGAAGCTTTCTTT.

The chain has TRBV25-1 and TRBJ2-3; D assignment may be TRBD1 or TRBD2 (5 bases each). The CDR3 has 15 amino acids. V gave up 4 bases and J gave up 2 bases, with 13 bases separating them. Looked up from germline, CDR1 is MGHDK and CDR2 is SYGVNS. The CDR3 sequence: CASSVGSGTTDTQYF. In nucleotides, the CDR3 is TGTGCCAGCAGTGTGGGGAGTGGGACCACAGATACGCAGTATTTT.

The gene calls are TRBV6-4 and TRBJ2-3, with D perhaps TRBD1 (6 bases). CDR3 length: 18 amino acids. Looked up from germline, CDR1 is MRHNA and CDR2 is SNTAGT. V was shortened by 6 bases and J by 3 bases, with 25 bases between the two germline ends. CDR3 in DNA: TGTGCCAGCAGCCGACACCTTACAGGGTCGATCGGGACAGATACGCAGTATTTT. The encoded protein is CASSRHLTGSIGTDTQYF.

The rearrangement links TRBV27 to TRBJ1-5; D unclear. V was clipped by 5 bases and J by 0 bases, with 2 bases between them. The CDR3 has 12 residues. CDR1 is MNHEY and CDR2 is SMNVEV in the germline V gene (reference sequence). The CDR3 DNA is TGTGCCAGCAGTCATAGCAATCAGCCCCAGCATTTT. It is translated as CASSHSNQPQHF.

The sample holds one count of this clone. The rearrangement uses TRBV4-1 and TRBJ1-2; D gene unclear. Germline CDR1 is MGHRA and CDR2 is YSYEKL. V lost 0 bases and J lost 4, with 12 bases in between. This CDR3 contains 15 residues. The CDR3 DNA reads TGCGCCAGCAGCCAAGAAGAGGGCAGAGGCTATGGCTACACCTTC. Protein sequence: CASSQEEGRGYGYTF.

By frequency in the sample, this clone is large. The chain links TRBV6-5 to TRBJ1-1; D remains unclear. Deletions cut 2 bases from V and 7 bases from J, with 11 bases between. The germline CDR1 and CDR2 sequences are MNHEY and SVGAGI. The CDR3 consists of 13 residues. The CDR3 DNA reads as TGTGCCAGCAGTTACGGGGAAGAAGATGAAGCTTTCTTT. Translated, it gives CASSYGEEDEAFF.

This clone counts as medium-sized. The chain recombines TRBV6-6 with TRBJ2-3; D is unresolved. V lost 0 bases and J lost 2, with 12 bases in between. CDR1 and CDR2 (germline): MNHNY, SVGAGI (reference sequence). This CDR3 is built from 16 residues. The CDR3 protein is CASSYSIVGFTDTQYF. In DNA, the CDR3 is TGTGCCAGCAGTTACTCGATCGTGGGGTTCACAGATACGCAGTATTTT.

This clone was counted between two and nine times. J is TRBJ1-5 and V is TRBV27, with D possibly TRBD1 on 6 matching bases. Trimming shortened V by 5 bases and J by 4 bases, and 18 bases separated the two germline ends. Germline CDR1 and CDR2: MNHEY and SMNVEV (reference sequence). The CDR3 runs 16 residues. The CDR3 DNA sequence: TGTGCCAGCAGTCCTCTTGGGGGCGGTGGAAATCAGCCCCAGCATTTT. This sequence encodes CASSPLGGGGNQPQHF.

The chain recombines TRBV5-1 with TRBJ2-1; TRBD2 matches 10 bases. J gave up 7 bases and V 4 bases, and 8 bases lay outside the gene matches. CDR3 length: 15 residues. Per germline, CDR1 SGHRS and CDR2 YFSETQ. The CDR3 DNA sequence: TGCGCCAGCAGCCTACTTAGCGGGGGGATAAATGAGCAGTTCTTC. This encodes CASSLLSGGINEQFF.

Here the CDR3 DNA reads TGCGCCAGCAGCCAAGATTACCTACGGCAGTTCTTC. Its protein product is CASSQDYLRQFF. The rearrangement uses TRBV4-1 and TRBJ2-1, with unresolved D. The CDR3 consists of 12 residues. The germline V and J ends were trimmed by 0 bases and 12 bases, with 9 bases remaining between them. CDR1 MGHRA and CDR2 YSYEKL come from the germline V gene.

V usage is TRBV2 and J usage is TRBJ1-5, with D perhaps TRBD1 (5 bases). From germline, CDR1 is SNHLY and CDR2 FYNNEI. The CDR3 totals 13 residues. V lost 6 bases and J lost 5, with 11 bases in between. The CDR3 region is CASRADSHQPQHF. CDR3 nucleotide sequence: TGTGCCAGCAGGGCTGACAGCCATCAGCCCCAGCATTTT.

The chain has TRBV27 and TRBJ1-5, with D uncertain. The germline V and J ends were trimmed by 5 bases and 2 bases, with 10 bases remaining between them. The CDR3 length is 14 residues. The germline CDR1 and CDR2 sequences are MNHEY and SMNVEV (reference sequence). The CDR3 is CASSPRSGNQPQHF. The CDR3 DNA reads TGTGCCAGCAGTCCTAGGAGTGGCAATCAGCCCCAGCATTTT.

The V and J genes are TRBV19 and TRBJ1-5, with D perhaps matching TRBD1 (6 bases). The CDR3 length is 19 residues. V lost 3 bases and J 5 bases, leaving 26 bases between the germline ends. CDR1 is LNHDA and CDR2 is SQIVND in the germline V gene (reference sequence). CDR3 sequence reads: CASSISRGAGRLVDQPQHF. The CDR3 DNA sequence: TGTGCCAGTAGTATCTCCCGGGGGGCCGGGCGGCTGGTGGATCAGCCCCAGCATTTT.

The gene calls are TRBV11-2 and TRBJ1-1; D unclear. Germline V gene lookup returns CDR1 SGHAT and CDR2 FQNNGV. V was trimmed by 0 bases and J by 0 bases, leaving 5 bases between them. The CDR3 has 14 amino acids. CDR3 loop: CASSLDLVNTEAFF. Written as DNA, the CDR3 is TGTGCCAGCAGCTTAGATTTGGTGAACACTGAAGCTTTCTTT.

This clone was counted a few times. The V and J genes are TRBV14 and TRBJ1-6; TRBD1 aligns across 7 bases. The germline gives CDR1 SGHDN, CDR2 FVKESK. With V trimmed by 3 bases and J by 3 bases, 2 bases remained unmatched. This CDR3 is 15 amino acids long. CDR3 sequence reads: CASSHRQGYNSPLHF. The CDR3 DNA sequence: TGTGCCAGCAGCCATCGACAGGGCTATAATTCACCCCTCCACTTT.

The CDR3 region is CASSPSNRDLNTEAFF. The DNA for the CDR3 is TGTGCCAGCTCACCATCTAATAGGGACTTGAACACTGAAGCTTTCTTT. This sequence joins TRBV18 and TRBJ1-1, with D tentatively TRBD1 (5 bases). The germline V gene has CDR1 KGHSH and CDR2 LQKENI. The CDR3 consists of 16 residues. V lost 2 bases, J lost 0 bases, and 13 bases lay in between.

In DNA form, the CDR3 reads TGTGCCAGTAGTATTGGGACAGGGGCCTACGAGCAGTACTTC. It encodes CASSIGTGAYEQYF. The chain employs TRBV19 and TRBJ2-7, with 10 bases fitting TRBD1. V was pared by 3 bases and J by 2 bases, with 1 base of the junction left unmatched. Germline V lookup: CDR1 LNHDA, CDR2 SQIVND (reference sequence). This CDR3 spans 14 amino acids.

V is TRBV6-5 and J is TRBJ2-7; D possibly corresponds to TRBD2 (5 bases). Per germline, CDR1 MNHEY and CDR2 SVGAGI. The CDR3 has 14 residues. V shed 0 bases and J shed 5 bases, with 11 bases lying between them. The CDR3 sequence: CASSYSGRFDEQYF. For the CDR3, the DNA is TGTGCCAGCAGTTACTCGGGGAGATTCGACGAGCAGTACTTC.

The chain links TRBV4-2 to TRBJ2-1, with 9 bases that match TRBD2. Germline CDR1 is LGHNA and CDR2 is YNFKEQ. CDR3 length: 20 amino acids. V shed 2 bases and J 9 bases; nucleotides not matched to a gene: 23. The CDR3 DNA follows: TGTGCCAGCAGCCAATTGGGGAACTCATTGGGGGTAGCGGGAGCCGGTGAGCAGTTCTTC. It encodes CASSQLGNSLGVAGAGEQFF.

The CDR3, as DNA: TGTGCCAGCAGTCCGCCCCCTAGCGGGCCTACCTACGAGCAGTACTTC. It yields the protein CASSPPPSGPTYEQYF. The chain joins TRBV27 to TRBJ2-7, with TRBD2 identical over 8 bases. CDR1 and CDR2 (germline): MNHEY, SMNVEV (reference sequence). V lost 5 bases, J lost 2 bases, and 11 bases stayed unmatched. The CDR3 has 16 residues.

A remark on this clone: Distinct nucleotide sequences in the sample also encode this CDR3. The chain recombines TRBV9 with TRBJ2-2; D unclear. Trimming stripped 0 bases from V and 4 bases from J, with 4 bases between. Germline V gene lookup returns CDR1 SGDLS and CDR2 YYNGEE. The CDR3 consists of 13 residues. The CDR3 reads CASSVVRTGELFF. The CDR3 DNA sequence: TGTGCCAGCAGCGTAGTCCGCACCGGGGAGCTGTTTTTT.

This clone occurred a few times. The genes are TRBV6-4 and TRBJ1-6; D may be TRBD1 (5 bases). V was clipped by 2 bases and J by 9 bases, with 8 bases between them. This CDR3 comprises 13 residues. Per germline, CDR1 MRHNA and CDR2 SNTAGT. CDR3 bases: TGTGCCAGCAGTGACGGGGCGAGTTCACCCCTCCACTTT. Amino acid sequence: CASSDGASSPLHF.